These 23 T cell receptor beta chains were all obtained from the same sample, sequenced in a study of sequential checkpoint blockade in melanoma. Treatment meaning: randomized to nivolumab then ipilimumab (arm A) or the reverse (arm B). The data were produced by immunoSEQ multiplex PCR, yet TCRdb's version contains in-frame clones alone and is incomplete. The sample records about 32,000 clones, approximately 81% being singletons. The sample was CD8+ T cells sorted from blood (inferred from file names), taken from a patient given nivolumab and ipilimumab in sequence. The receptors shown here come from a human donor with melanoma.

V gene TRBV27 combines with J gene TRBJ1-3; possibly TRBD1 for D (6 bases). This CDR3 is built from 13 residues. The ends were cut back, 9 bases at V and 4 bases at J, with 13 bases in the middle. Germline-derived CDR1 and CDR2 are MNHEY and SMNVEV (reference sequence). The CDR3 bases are TGTGCCAGTAGACCGGGACACGGAAACACCATATATTTT. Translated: CASRPGHGNTIYF.

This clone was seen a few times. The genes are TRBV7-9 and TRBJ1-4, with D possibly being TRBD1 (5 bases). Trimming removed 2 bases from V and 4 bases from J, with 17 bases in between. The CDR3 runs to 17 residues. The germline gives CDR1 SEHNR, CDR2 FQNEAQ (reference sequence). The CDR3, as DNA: TGTGCCAGCAGCTTACCGTCCATAGGGGTGAATAATGAAAAACTGTTTTTT. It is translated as CASSLPSIGVNNEKLFF.

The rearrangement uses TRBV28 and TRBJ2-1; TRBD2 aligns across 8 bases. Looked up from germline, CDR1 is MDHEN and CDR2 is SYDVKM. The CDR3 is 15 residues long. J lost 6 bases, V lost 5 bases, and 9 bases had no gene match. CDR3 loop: CASSPSREDGNEQFF. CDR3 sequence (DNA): TGTGCCAGCAGTCCCTCGCGGGAGGATGGCAATGAGCAGTTCTTC.

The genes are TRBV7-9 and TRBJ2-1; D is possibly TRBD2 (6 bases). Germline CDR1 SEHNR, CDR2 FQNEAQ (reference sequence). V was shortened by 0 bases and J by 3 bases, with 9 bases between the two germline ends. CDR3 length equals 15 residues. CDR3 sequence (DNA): TGTGCCAGCAGCTTAGCGCGGGGAGACTACAATGAGCAGTTCTTC. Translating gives CASSLARGDYNEQFF.

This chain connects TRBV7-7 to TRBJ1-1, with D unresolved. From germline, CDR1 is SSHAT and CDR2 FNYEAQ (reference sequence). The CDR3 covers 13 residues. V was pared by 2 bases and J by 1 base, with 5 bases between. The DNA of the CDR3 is TGTGCCAGCAGCTTAACAGAGAACACTGAAGCTTTCTTT. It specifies CASSLTENTEAFF.

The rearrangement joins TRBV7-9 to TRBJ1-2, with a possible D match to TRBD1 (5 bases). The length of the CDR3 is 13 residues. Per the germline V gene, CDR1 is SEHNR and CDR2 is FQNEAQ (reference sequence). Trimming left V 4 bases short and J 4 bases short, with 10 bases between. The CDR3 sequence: CASSSGFSYGYTF. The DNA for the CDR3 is TGTGCCAGCAGCTCAGGGTTCTCCTATGGCTACACCTTC.

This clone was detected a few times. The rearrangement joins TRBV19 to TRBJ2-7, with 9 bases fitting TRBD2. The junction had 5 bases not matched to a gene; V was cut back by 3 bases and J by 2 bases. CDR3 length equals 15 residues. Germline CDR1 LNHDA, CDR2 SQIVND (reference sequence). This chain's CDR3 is CASSIYLAGPYEQYF. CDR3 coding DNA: TGTGCCAGTAGTATCTATCTAGCGGGACCCTACGAGCAGTACTTC.

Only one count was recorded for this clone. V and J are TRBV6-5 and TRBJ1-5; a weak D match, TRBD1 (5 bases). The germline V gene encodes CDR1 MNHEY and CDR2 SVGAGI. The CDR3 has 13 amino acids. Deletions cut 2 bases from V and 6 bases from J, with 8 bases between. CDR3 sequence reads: CASSYGTGQPQHF. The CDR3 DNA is TGTGCCAGCAGTTACGGAACAGGTCAGCCCCAGCATTTT.

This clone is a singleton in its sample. This chain's CDR3 is CAWDAPGTGDGYTF. The CDR3 coding sequence is TGTGCCTGGGACGCCCCCGGGACAGGGGATGGCTACACCTTC. This chain links TRBV30 with TRBJ1-2, with 10 positions matching TRBD1. The CDR3 is 14 amino acids. The germline V gene has CDR1 GTSNPN and CDR2 SVGIG (reference sequence). J lost 6 bases, V lost 5 bases, and 9 bases had no gene match. The variable domain in full, with the rest retrieved from reference TRBV30 and TRBJ1-2, is SQTIHQWPATLVQPVGSPLSLECTVEGTSNPNLYWYRQAAGRGLQLLFYSVGIGQISSEVPQNLSASRPQDRQFILSSKKLLLSDSGFYLCAWDAPGTGDGYTFGSGTRLTVV.

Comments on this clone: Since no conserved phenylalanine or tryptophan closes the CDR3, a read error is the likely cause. The CDR3 sequence: CATATTSGGSAASYEQYL. The CDR3 DNA is TGTGCCACCGCGACGACTAGCGGGGGATCGGCGGCGTCCTACGAGCAGTACCTC. This sequence joins TRBV15 and TRBJ2-7; 12 positions agree with TRBD2. Germline V gene lookup returns CDR1 LNHNV and CDR2 YYDKDF (reference sequence). The trim removed 8 bases at V and 1 base at J, leaving 15 bases unmatched. The CDR3 has 18 residues.

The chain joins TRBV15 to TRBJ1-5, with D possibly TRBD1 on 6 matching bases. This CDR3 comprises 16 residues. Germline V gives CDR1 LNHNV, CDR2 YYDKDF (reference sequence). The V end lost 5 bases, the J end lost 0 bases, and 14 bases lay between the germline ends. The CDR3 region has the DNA TGTGCCACCAGCTCCCGAGGGGGTTATAGCAATCAGCCCCAGCATTTT. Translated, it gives CATSSRGGYSNQPQHF.

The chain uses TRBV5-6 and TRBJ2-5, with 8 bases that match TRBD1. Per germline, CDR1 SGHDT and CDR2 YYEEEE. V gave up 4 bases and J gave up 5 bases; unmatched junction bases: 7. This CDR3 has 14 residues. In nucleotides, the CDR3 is TGTGCCAGCAGCCCCCCGACAGGGGAGGAGACCCAGTACTTC. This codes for CASSPPTGEETQYF.

The CDR3 DNA is TGTGCTAGTGGACCGGACAGGGACTTTGGAGAGACCCAGTACTTC. Translated: CASGPDRDFGETQYF. The V gene is TRBV12-5, the J gene TRBJ2-5; the match to TRBD1 covers 8 bases. This CDR3 is 15 amino acids long. The V segment lost 6 bases and the J segment 4 bases; nucleotides outside the gene matches: 10. Germline V gives CDR1 LGHNT, CDR2 FRNRAP. Variable domain in full (rest from reference TRBV12-5 and TRBJ2-5): DARVTQTPRHKVTEMGQEVTMRCQPILGHNTVFWYRQTMMQGLELLAYFRNRAPLDDSGMPKDRFSAEMPDATLATLKIQPSEPRDSAVYFCASGPDRDFGETQYFGPGTRLLVL.

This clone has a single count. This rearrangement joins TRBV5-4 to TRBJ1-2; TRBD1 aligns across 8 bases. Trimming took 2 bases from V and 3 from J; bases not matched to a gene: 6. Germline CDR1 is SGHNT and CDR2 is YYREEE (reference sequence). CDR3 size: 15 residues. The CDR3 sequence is CASSFDRGAHYGYTF. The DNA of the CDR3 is TGTGCCAGCAGCTTTGACAGGGGCGCACACTATGGCTACACCTTC.

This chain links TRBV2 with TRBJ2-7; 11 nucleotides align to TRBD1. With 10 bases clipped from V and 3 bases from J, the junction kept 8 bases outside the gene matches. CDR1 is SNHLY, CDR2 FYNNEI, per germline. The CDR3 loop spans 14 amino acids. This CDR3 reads CATYPGQGVYEQYF. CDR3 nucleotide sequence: TGTGCCACCTATCCGGGACAGGGGGTCTACGAGCAGTACTTC. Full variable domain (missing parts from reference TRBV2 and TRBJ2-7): EPEVTQTPSHQVTQMGQEVILRCVPISNHLYFYWYRQILGQKVEFLVSFYNNEISEKSEIFDDQFSVERPDGSNFTLKIRSTKLEDSAMYFCATYPGQGVYEQYFGPGTRLTVT.

The CDR3 reads CASSLLVNTEAFF. The CDR3 DNA is TGTGCCAGCAGCTTACTTGTGAACACTGAAGCTTTCTTT. The chain combines TRBV7-3 with TRBJ1-1; D gene unclear. Trimming left V 2 bases short and J 0 bases short, with 4 bases between. Germline V lookup: CDR1 SGHTA, CDR2 FQGTGA. This CDR3 region has 13 residues.

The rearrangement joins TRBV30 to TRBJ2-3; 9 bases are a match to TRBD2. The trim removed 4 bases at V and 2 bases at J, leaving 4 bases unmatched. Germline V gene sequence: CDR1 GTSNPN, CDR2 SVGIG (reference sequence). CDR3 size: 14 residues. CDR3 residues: CAWNLAGSTDTQYF. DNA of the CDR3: TGTGCCTGGAACCTAGCGGGGTCCACAGATACGCAGTATTTT. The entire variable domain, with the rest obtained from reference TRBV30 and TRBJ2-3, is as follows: SQTIHQWPATLVQPVGSPLSLECTVEGTSNPNLYWYRQAAGRGLQLLFYSVGIGQISSEVPQNLSASRPQDRQFILSSKKLLLSDSGFYLCAWNLAGSTDTQYFGPGTRLTVL.

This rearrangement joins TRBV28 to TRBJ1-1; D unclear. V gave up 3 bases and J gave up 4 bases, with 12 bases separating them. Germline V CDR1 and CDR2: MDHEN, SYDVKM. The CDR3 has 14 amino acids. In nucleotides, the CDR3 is TGTGCCAGCAGTTTCATTGAGGGAGTCACTGAAGCTTTCTTT. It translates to CASSFIEGVTEAFF.

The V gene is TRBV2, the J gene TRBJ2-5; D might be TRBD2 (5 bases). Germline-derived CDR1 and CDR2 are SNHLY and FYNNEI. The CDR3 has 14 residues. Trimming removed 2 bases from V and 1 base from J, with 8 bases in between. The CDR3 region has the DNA TGTGCCAGCAGTGAACTAGCTAGCCAAGAGACCCAGTACTTC. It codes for CASSELASQETQYF.

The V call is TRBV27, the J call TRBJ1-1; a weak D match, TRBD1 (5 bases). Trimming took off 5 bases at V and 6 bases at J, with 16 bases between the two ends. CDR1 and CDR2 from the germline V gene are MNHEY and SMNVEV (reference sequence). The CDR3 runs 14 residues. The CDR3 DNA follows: TGTGCCAGCAGTAGGCTACAGGTCGGCGCTGAAGCTTTCTTT. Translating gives CASSRLQVGAEAFF.

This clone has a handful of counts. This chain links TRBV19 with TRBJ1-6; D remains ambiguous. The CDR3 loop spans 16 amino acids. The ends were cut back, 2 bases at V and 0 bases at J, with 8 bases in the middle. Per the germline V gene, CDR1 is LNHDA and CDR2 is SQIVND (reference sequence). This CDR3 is CASSIMVSSYNSPLHF. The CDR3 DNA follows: TGTGCCAGTAGTATAATGGTCAGCTCCTATAATTCACCCCTCCACTTT.

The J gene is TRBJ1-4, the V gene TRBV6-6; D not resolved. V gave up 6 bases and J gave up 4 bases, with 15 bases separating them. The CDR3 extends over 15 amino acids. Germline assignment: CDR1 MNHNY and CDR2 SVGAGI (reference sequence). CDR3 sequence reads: CASRPDGRVNEKLFF. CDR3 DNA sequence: TGTGCCAGCAGACCCGACGGGAGAGTTAATGAAAAACTGTTTTTT.

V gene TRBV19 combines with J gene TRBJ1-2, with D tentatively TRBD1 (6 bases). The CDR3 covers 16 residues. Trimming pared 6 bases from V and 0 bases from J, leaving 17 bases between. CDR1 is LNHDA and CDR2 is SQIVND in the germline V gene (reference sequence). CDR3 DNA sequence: TGTGCCAGTAGCGCTAGGAAGGGGGTAGCTAACTATGGCTACACCTTC. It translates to CASSARKGVANYGYTF. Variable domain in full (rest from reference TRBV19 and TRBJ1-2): DGGITQSPKYLFRKEGQNVTLSCEQNLNHDAMYWYRQDPGQGLRLIYYSQIVNDFQKGDIAEGYSVSREKKESFPLTVTSAQKNPTAFYLCASSARKGVANYGYTFGSGTRLTVV.